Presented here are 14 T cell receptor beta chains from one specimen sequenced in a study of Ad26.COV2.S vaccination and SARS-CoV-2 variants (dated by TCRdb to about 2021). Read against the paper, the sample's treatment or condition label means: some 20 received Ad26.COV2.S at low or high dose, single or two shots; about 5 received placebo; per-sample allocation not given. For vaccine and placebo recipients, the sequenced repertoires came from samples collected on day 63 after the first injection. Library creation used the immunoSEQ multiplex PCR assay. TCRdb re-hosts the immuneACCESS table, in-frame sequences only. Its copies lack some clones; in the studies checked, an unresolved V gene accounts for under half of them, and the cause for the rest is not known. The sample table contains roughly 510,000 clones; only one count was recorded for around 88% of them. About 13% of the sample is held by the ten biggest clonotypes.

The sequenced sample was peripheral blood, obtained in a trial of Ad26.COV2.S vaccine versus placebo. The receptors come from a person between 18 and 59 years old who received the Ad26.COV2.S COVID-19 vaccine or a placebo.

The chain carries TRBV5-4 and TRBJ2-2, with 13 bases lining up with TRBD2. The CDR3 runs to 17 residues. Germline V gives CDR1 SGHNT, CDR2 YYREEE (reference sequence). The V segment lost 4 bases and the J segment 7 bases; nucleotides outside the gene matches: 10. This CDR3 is CASSKELAGGPHGELFF. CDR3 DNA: TGTGCCAGCAGCAAGGAACTAGCGGGAGGGCCCCACGGGGAGCTGTTTTTT.

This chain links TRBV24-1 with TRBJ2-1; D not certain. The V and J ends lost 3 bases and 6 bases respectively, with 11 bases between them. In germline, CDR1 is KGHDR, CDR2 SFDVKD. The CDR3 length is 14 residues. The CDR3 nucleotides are TGTGCCACCAGTGATCCCAGCCAGACCAATGAGCAGTTCTTC. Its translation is CATSDPSQTNEQFF.

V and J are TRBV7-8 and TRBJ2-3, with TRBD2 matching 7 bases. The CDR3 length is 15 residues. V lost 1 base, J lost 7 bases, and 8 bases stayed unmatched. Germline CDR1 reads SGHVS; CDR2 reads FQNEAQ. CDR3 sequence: CASSLDLQSGNTQYF. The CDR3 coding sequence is TGTGCCAGCAGCTTAGACCTTCAGAGCGGGAATACGCAGTATTTT.

Written as DNA, the CDR3 is TGTGCCAGCCGGGCTAGCGCGGCGTACAATGAGCAGTTCTTC. It codes for CASRASAAYNEQFF. The chain is built from TRBV11-2 and TRBJ2-1; D may be TRBD2 (6 bases). The CDR3 loop spans 14 amino acids. Trimming took 8 bases from V and 4 from J, leaving 15 bases between them. Germline lookup yields CDR1 SGHAT and CDR2 FQNNGV.

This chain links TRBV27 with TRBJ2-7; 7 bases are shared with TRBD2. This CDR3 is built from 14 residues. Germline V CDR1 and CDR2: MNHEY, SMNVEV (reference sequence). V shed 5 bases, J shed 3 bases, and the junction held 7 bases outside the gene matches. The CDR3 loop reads CASSPRLAYYEQYF. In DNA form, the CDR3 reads TGTGCCAGCAGTCCGCGACTAGCCTACTACGAGCAGTACTTC.

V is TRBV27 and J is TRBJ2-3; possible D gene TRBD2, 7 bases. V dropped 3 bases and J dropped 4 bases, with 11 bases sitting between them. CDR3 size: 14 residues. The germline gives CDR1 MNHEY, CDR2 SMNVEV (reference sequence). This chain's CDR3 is CASSFWGGADTQYF. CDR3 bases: TGTGCCAGCAGTTTTTGGGGGGGCGCAGATACGCAGTATTTT.

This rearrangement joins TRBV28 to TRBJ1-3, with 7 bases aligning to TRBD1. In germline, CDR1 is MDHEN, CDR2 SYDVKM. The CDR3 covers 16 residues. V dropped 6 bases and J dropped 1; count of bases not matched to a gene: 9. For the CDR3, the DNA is TGTGCCAGCAGGACAGCAGGGGGGGCGTCTGGAAACACCATATATTTT. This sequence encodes CASRTAGGASGNTIYF.

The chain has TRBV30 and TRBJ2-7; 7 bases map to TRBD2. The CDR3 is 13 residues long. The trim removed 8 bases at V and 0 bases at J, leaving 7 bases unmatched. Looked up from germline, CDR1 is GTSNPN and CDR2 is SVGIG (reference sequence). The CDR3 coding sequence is TGTGCCGGGGGGGGGACTGCCTCCTACGAGCAGTACTTC. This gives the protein CAGGGTASYEQYF.

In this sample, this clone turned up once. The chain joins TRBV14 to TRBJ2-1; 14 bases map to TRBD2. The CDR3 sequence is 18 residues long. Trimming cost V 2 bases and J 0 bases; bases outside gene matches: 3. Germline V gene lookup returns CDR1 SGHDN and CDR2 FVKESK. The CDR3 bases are TGTGCCAGCAGCCAATGGGGACTAGCGGGAGTCTCCTACAATGAGCAGTTCTTC. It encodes CASSQWGLAGVSYNEQFF.

CDR3 in amino acids: CATKGTLNTGELFF. In DNA, the CDR3 is TGTGCCACCAAAGGCACTTTGAACACCGGGGAGCTGTTTTTT. The chain combines TRBV7-3 with TRBJ2-2; no firm D call. The CDR3 has 14 amino acids. Trimming took 10 bases from V and 1 from J, leaving 13 bases between them. Germline V gene data show CDR1 as SGHTA and CDR2 as FQGTGA.

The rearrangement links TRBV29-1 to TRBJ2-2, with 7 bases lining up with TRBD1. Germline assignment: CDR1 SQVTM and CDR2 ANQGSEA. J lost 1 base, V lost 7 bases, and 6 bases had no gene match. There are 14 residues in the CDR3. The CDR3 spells CSAGTALNTGELFF. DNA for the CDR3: TGCAGCGCCGGGACAGCCCTGAACACCGGGGAGCTGTTTTTT.

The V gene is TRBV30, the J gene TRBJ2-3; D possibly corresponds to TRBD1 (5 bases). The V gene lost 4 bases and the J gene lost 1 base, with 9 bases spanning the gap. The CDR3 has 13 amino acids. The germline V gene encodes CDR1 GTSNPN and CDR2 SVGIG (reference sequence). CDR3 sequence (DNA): TGTGCCTGGAATAAACAGGGCACAGATACGCAGTATTTT. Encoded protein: CAWNKQGTDTQYF.

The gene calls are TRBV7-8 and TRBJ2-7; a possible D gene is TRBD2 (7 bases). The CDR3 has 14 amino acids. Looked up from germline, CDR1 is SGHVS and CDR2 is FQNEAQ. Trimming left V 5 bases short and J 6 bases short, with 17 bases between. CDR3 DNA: TGTGCCAGCAGCCCGAGGGGGAGGGCCTCCGAGCAGTACTTC. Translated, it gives CASSPRGRASEQYF.

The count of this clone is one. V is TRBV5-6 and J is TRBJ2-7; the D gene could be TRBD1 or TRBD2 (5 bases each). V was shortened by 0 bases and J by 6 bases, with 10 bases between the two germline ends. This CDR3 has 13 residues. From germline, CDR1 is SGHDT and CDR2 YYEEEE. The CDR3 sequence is CASSLGPRGEQYF. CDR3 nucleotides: TGTGCCAGCAGCTTGGGACCGAGGGGCGAGCAGTACTTC.